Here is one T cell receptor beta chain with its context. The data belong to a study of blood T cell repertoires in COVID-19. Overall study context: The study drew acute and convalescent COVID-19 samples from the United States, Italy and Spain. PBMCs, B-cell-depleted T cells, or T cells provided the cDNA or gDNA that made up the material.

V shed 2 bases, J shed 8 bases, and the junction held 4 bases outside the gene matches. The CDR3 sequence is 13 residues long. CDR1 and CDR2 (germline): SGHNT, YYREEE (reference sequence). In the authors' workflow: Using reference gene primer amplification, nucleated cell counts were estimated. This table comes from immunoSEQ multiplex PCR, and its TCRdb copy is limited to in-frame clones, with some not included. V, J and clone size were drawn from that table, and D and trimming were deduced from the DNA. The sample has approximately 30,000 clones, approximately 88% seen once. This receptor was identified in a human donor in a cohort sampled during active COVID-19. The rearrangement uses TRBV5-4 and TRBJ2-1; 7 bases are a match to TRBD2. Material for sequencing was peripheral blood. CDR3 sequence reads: CASSFGGRDEQFF. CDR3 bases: TGTGCCAGCAGCTTCGGAGGGAGGGATGAGCAGTTCTTC.